Below, 27 T cell receptor beta chains from the same sample are listed, as sequenced in a study of T-cell memory formation after mild COVID-19. TCRdb re-called the 5' RACE reads with MiXCR, one entry per CDR3 protein. The table lists some 300,000 distinct CDR3 sequences, just under 20% of them singletons. The sequencing input was PBMCs or a T cell subset sorted from them (not recorded which). The receptors shown here come from a man younger than 30 who had mild COVID-19 (a few samples of this study predate the infection). Cell type and time point are not known.

There are a few counts of this clonotype. The V gene is TRBV2, the J gene TRBJ1-6; D is undetermined. Germline V gene lookup returns CDR1 SNHLY and CDR2 FYNNEI. The CDR3 spans 14 residues. Deletions cut 1 base from V and 11 bases from J, with 12 bases between. In DNA form, the CDR3 reads TGTGCCAGCAGTGAAGTCTCCCCCCGGGCACCCCTCCACTTT. Translated, it gives CASSEVSPRAPLHF.

V and J are TRBV27 and TRBJ2-7; 7 bases line up with TRBD1. The CDR3 runs to 13 residues. V shed 5 bases and J 3 bases; nucleotides not matched to a gene: 4. Per the germline V gene, CDR1 is MNHEY and CDR2 is SMNVEV (reference sequence). The CDR3 region is CASSTGQDYEQYF. The CDR3 DNA reads TGTGCCAGCAGTACAGGACAGGACTACGAGCAGTACTTC.

The chain couples TRBV29-1 to TRBJ2-1; 10 nucleotides line up with TRBD2. After removal of 1 base from V and 2 bases from J, the junction contained 5 bases not matched to a gene. This CDR3 spans 16 amino acids. Germline-derived CDR1 and CDR2 are SQVTM and ANQGSEA. As DNA, the CDR3 is TGCAGCGTTGAAGCGGCTAGCGGGGGACCCTACAATGAGCAGTTCTTC. This sequence encodes CSVEAASGGPYNEQFF.

A few counts support this clonotype. The chain carries TRBV7-9 and TRBJ2-7, with 10 bases that match TRBD1. The CDR3 length is 14 residues. Germline assignment: CDR1 SEHNR and CDR2 FQNEAQ (reference sequence). The CDR3 nucleotides are TGTGCGAGCCGGGGCCGGACAGGGGGCTACGAGCAGTACTTC. Protein sequence: CASRGRTGGYEQYF.

In its sample, this clonotype was seen a few times. This chain connects TRBV5-1 to TRBJ2-1; 12 nucleotides align to TRBD2. CDR3 length: 15 amino acids. V lost 4 bases to trimming and J lost 7 bases; unmatched junction nucleotides: 6. Germline CDR1 SGHRS, CDR2 YFSETQ. DNA of the CDR3: TGCGCCAGCAGCCCTCTAGCGGGGGGGACAAATGAGCAGTTCTTC. Protein: CASSPLAGGTNEQFF.

This clonotype was observed a handful of times. This sequence joins TRBV6-2 or TRBV6-3 and TRBJ1-5; D gene ambiguous. Germline V gene lookup returns CDR1 MNHEY and CDR2 SVGEGT. Trimming shortened V by 5 bases and J by 5 bases, and 16 bases separated the two germline ends. The CDR3 runs 15 residues. CDR3 nucleotide sequence: TGTGCCAGCAGTGCGATGGCCAGCGCCGATCAGCCCCAGCATTTT. Translating gives CASSAMASADQPQHF.

This clonotype was detected only a few times. V usage is TRBV7-2 and J usage is TRBJ2-1; 7 bases align to TRBD2. Germline CDR1 SGHTA, CDR2 FQGNSA. Losses at the gene ends were 1 base for V and 7 bases for J; bases not matched to a gene: 13. The CDR3 is 17 amino acids. CDR3 coding DNA: TGTGCCAGCAGCTTAGTTTCCGGGGGAGGGCGGGGAAATGAGCAGTTCTTC. It is translated as CASSLVSGGGRGNEQFF.

The chain has TRBV12-3 or TRBV12-4 and TRBJ1-5; D ambiguous. The CDR3 runs 12 residues. V lost 6 bases and J lost 7, with 10 bases in between. This CDR3 reads CASRGSGQPQHF. Here the CDR3 DNA reads TGTGCCAGCAGGGGATCCGGGCAGCCCCAGCATTTT.

This clonotype was observed a few times. This rearrangement joins TRBV7-2 to TRBJ2-5; D unclear. The CDR3 is 15 amino acids. Trimming left V 3 bases short and J 6 bases short, with 17 bases between. Germline V CDR1 and CDR2: SGHTA, FQGNSA. The CDR3 region is CASSFSHGDRQTQYF. CDR3 nucleotides: TGTGCCAGCAGCTTTTCGCATGGGGATCGTCAGACCCAGTACTTC.

This clonotype showed up just a few times. V and J are TRBV6-5 and TRBJ1-4; D gene ambiguous. V was cut by 6 bases and J by 4 bases, with 15 bases left in between. This CDR3 is 15 amino acids long. Per the germline V gene, CDR1 is MNHEY and CDR2 is SVGAGI. CDR3 amino acids: CASSGGPGNNEKLFF. The CDR3 DNA is TGTGCCAGCAGCGGCGGGCCGGGAAATAATGAAAAACTGTTTTTT.

This clonotype was detected a few times. The rearrangement uses TRBV20-1 and TRBJ2-3, with 7 bases that match TRBD2. Germline V gives CDR1 DFQATT, CDR2 SNEGSKA (reference sequence). With V trimmed by 5 bases and J by 0 bases, 5 bases remained unmatched. The CDR3 sequence is 14 residues long. This CDR3 is CSAQRGSSTDTQYF. The DNA of the CDR3 is TGCAGTGCTCAGCGGGGATCTAGCACAGATACGCAGTATTTT.

This clonotype was seen a handful of times. V usage is TRBV5-4 and J usage is TRBJ2-7; D unclear. Germline loops: CDR1 SGHNT, CDR2 YYREEE (reference sequence). This CDR3 region has 13 residues. V lost 5 bases, J lost 2 bases, and 11 bases lay in between. This chain's CDR3 is CASRQTDAYEQYF. The CDR3, as DNA: TGTGCCAGCAGACAGACTGACGCCTACGAGCAGTACTTC.

The chain carries TRBV20-1 and TRBJ2-7, with 10 bases lining up with TRBD2. The germline gives CDR1 DFQATT, CDR2 SNEGSKA (reference sequence). This CDR3 has 14 amino acids. J was trimmed by 2 bases and V by 3 bases; bases with no gene match: 4. This chain's CDR3 is CSARGLANTYEQYF. The CDR3 DNA sequence: TGCAGTGCTAGGGGACTAGCGAATACCTACGAGCAGTACTTC.

This clonotype was recorded a few times. The V call is TRBV2, the J call TRBJ2-2; D ambiguous. The germline gives CDR1 SNHLY, CDR2 FYNNEI. V was clipped by 6 bases and J by 1 base, with 15 bases between them. The CDR3 is made up of 16 amino acids. The CDR3 is CASRQRLGRNTGELFF. The CDR3 nucleotides are TGTGCCAGCAGGCAGCGTTTGGGTAGGAACACCGGGGAGCTGTTTTTT.

The J gene is TRBJ2-7, the V gene TRBV7-8; 7 bases fit TRBD1. This CDR3 is built from 15 residues. From germline, CDR1 is SGHVS and CDR2 FQNEAQ. V was clipped by 6 bases and J by 2 bases; unmatched bases: 10. In DNA form, the CDR3 reads TGTGCCAGCAGTTTACAGGGACAGACCACCTACGAGCAGTACGTC. It is translated as CASSLQGQTTYEQYV.

The chain employs TRBV20-1 and TRBJ1-2, with 7 bases aligning to TRBD1. Germline CDR1 and CDR2: DFQATT and SNEGSKA (reference sequence). The length of the CDR3 is 16 residues. V trimming: 0 bases; J trimming: 4 bases; junction bases outside the gene matches: 11. CDR3 DNA: TGCAGTGCTAGAGATCGACGACAGGGAGGGGGCTATGGCTACACCTTC. Its translation: CSARDRRQGGGYGYTF.

The chain uses TRBV7-2 and TRBJ2-5; TRBD1 matches at 8 bases. Unmatched junction bases numbered 3, after V lost 5 bases and J lost 1 base. This CDR3 comprises 14 residues. Germline V CDR1 and CDR2: SGHTA, FQGNSA. The CDR3 region is CASSQGQVQETQYF. CDR3 bases: TGTGCCAGCAGCCAGGGACAGGTCCAAGAGACCCAGTACTTC.

This clonotype was found a few times. V and J are TRBV7-6 and TRBJ1-2, with D tentatively TRBD1 (5 bases). The CDR3 length is 13 residues. V was clipped by 3 bases and J by 5 bases, with 10 bases between them. In germline, CDR1 is SGHVS, CDR2 FNYEAQ. Here the CDR3 DNA reads TGTGCCAGCAGCTTGAACAGGATGTATGGCTACACCTTC. Amino acids: CASSLNRMYGYTF. The full variable domain, completed using reference TRBV7-6 and TRBJ1-2, is GAGVSQSPRYKVTKRGQDVALRCDPISGHVSLYWYRQALGQGPEFLTYFNYEAQQDKSGLPNDRFSAERPEGSISTLTIQRTEQRDSAMYRCASSLNRMYGYTFGSGTRLTVV.

This clonotype was found a few times. This sequence joins TRBV7-9 and TRBJ1-2; a possible D gene is TRBD1 (5 bases). CDR3 length: 17 residues. V lost 3 bases to trimming and J lost 0 bases, with 17 bases between them. Germline V lookup: CDR1 SEHNR, CDR2 FQNEAQ (reference sequence). The CDR3 DNA reads as TGTGCCAGCAGCTTCGGTCCTGGGACTCTAGCTAACTATGGCTACACCTTC. It codes for CASSFGPGTLANYGYTF.

The chain combines TRBV7-3 with TRBJ2-3, with 11 bases fitting TRBD2. J gave up 4 bases and V 3 bases, and 3 bases lay outside the gene matches. Germline CDR1 is SGHTA and CDR2 is FQGTGA. The CDR3 spans 15 residues. DNA of the CDR3: TGTGCCAGCAGCTTTAGCGGGGGGGCATCAGATACGCAGTATTTT. This codes for CASSFSGGASDTQYF.

The gene calls are TRBV7-9 and TRBJ2-7; TRBD1 is a possible D gene (6 bases). This CDR3 comprises 14 residues. V lost 2 bases, J lost 3 bases, and 11 bases lay in between. Germline V gives CDR1 SEHNR, CDR2 FQNEAQ (reference sequence). The CDR3 DNA follows: TGTGCCAGCAGCTTACAGGGGTCAGGCTACGAGCAGTACTTC. This encodes CASSLQGSGYEQYF.

This clonotype was observed at least ten times. DNA for the CDR3: TGCAGTGCTAGAGTTGGGGGGGATACGCAGTATTTT. Protein: CSARVGGDTQYF. The chain employs TRBV20-1 and TRBJ2-3, with D maybe TRBD2 (6 bases). V dropped 1 base and J dropped 6 bases, with 8 bases sitting between them. Per germline, CDR1 DFQATT and CDR2 SNEGSKA (reference sequence). This CDR3 comprises 12 residues.

The sample holds a few counts of this clonotype. This chain joins TRBV7-3 and TRBJ2-1; no clear D gene. This CDR3 contains 14 residues. Germline V CDR1 and CDR2: SGHTA, FQGTGA. V shed 0 bases and J shed 6 bases, with 9 bases lying between them. CDR3 sequence reads: CASSLTVGPNEQFF. The CDR3 DNA follows: TGTGCCAGCAGCTTAACGGTAGGCCCCAATGAGCAGTTCTTC.

A single count supports this clonotype. The chain couples TRBV9 to TRBJ2-3; D is perhaps TRBD2 (5 bases). Trimming shortened V by 0 bases and J by 4 bases, and 9 bases separated the two germline ends. From germline, CDR1 is SGDLS and CDR2 YYNGEE. CDR3 size: 14 residues. CDR3 amino acids: CASSVGRRADTQYF. CDR3 sequence (DNA): TGTGCCAGCAGCGTAGGTCGGCGGGCAGATACGCAGTATTTT.

This sequence joins TRBV9 and TRBJ2-7, with 7 bases fitting TRBD1. Germline V gene sequence: CDR1 SGDLS, CDR2 YYNGEE. The CDR3 is made up of 15 amino acids. Trimming took 1 base from V and 3 from J; bases not matched to a gene: 7. DNA of the CDR3: TGTGCCAGCAGCGTAAGAACAGGGGAATTCTACGAGCAGTACTTC. Protein: CASSVRTGEFYEQYF. Full variable domain (remainder filled in from reference TRBV9 and TRBJ2-7): DSGVTQTPKHLITATGQRVTLRCSPRSGDLSVYWYQQSLDQGLQFLIQYYNGEERAKGNILERFSAQQFPDLHSELNLSSLELGDSALYFCASSVRTGEFYEQYFGPGTRLTVT.

The rearrangement links TRBV20-1 to TRBJ2-1; TRBD1 matches at 10 bases. V trimming: 5 bases; J trimming: 6 bases; junction bases outside the gene matches: 10. Germline V gene data show CDR1 as DFQATT and CDR2 as SNEGSKA (reference sequence). This CDR3 has 15 amino acids. CDR3 in amino acids: CSARPGQGSRNEQFF. The CDR3, as DNA: TGCAGTGCTCGACCGGGACAGGGGAGCCGCAATGAGCAGTTCTTC.

This clonotype has at least ten counts. The chain combines TRBV5-1 with TRBJ2-5; no definite D call. The ends were cut back, 0 bases at V and 1 base at J, with 10 bases in the middle. CDR1 SGHRS and CDR2 YFSETQ come from the germline V gene. This CDR3 spans 15 amino acids. The CDR3 sequence: CASSLVQAGQETQYF. CDR3 coding DNA: TGCGCCAGCAGCTTGGTTCAGGCAGGCCAAGAGACCCAGTACTTC.